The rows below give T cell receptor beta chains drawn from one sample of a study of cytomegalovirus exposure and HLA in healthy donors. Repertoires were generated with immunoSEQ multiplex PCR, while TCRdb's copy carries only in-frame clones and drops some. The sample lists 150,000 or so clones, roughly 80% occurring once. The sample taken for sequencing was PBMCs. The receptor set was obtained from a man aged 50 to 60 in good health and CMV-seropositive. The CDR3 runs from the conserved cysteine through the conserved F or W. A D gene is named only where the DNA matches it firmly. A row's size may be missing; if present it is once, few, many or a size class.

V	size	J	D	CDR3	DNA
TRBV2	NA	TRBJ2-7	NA	CASRLGRATYEQYF	TGTGCCAGCCGTCTGGGCAGGGCAACCTACGAGCAGTACTTC
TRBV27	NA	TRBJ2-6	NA	CASSSPGQTGANVLTF	TGTGCCAGCAGTTCCCCTGGACAGACTGGGGCCAACGTCCTGACTTTC
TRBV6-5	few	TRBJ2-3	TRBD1	CASSHRGTGDTQYF	TGTGCCAGCAGCCACAGGGGGACGGGAGATACGCAGTATTTT
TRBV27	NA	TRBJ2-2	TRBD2	CASSFLAGGPNTGELFF	TGTGCCAGCAGTTTCCTAGCGGGGGGGCCGAATACCGGGGAGCTGTTTTTT
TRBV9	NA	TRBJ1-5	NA	CASSPGGGRSNQPQHF	TGTGCCAGCAGCCCGGGGGGGGGTCGCTCCAATCAGCCCCAGCATTTT
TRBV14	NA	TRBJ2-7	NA	CASSQRVLNEQYF	TGTGCCAGCAGCCAACGAGTTTTGAACGAGCAGTACTTC
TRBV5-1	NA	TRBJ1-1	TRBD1	CASSLGGQFYTEAFF	TGCGCCAGCAGCTTAGGGGGACAGTTCTACACTGAAGCTTTCTTT
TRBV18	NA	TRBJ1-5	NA	CASSPGIQSQPQHF	TGTGCCAGCTCCCCGGGGATCCAGAGCCAGCCCCAGCATTTT
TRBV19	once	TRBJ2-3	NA	CASRRPGVGTDTQYF	TGTGCCAGTCGAAGGCCGGGAGTGGGTACAGATACGCAGTATTTT
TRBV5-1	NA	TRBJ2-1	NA	CASSSTRVRFDEQFF	TGCGCCAGCAGCTCGACTAGGGTTCGGTTCGATGAGCAGTTCTTC
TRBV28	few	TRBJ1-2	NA	CASSFRGYGYTF	TGTGCCAGCAGTTTTAGGGGCTATGGCTACACCTTC
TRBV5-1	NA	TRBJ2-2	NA	CASTTGQNTGELFF	TGCGCCAGCACCACGGGACAGAACACCGGGGAGCTGTTTTTT
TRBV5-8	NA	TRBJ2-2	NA	CASSLEAGLKGGELFF	TGTGCCAGCAGCTTGGAGGCGGGACTCAAGGGCGGGGAGCTGTTTTTT
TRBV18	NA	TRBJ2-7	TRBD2	CASSPIPPSGGASYEQYF	TGTGCCAGCTCACCAATCCCCCCTAGCGGGGGTGCCTCCTACGAGCAGTACTTC
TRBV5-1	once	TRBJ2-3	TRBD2	CASSLGWRGGTDTQYF	TGCGCCAGCAGCTTGGGCTGGCGGGGGGGCACAGATACGCAGTATTTT
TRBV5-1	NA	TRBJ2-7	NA	CASSSGVTGEQYF	TGCGCCAGCAGCAGCGGGGTGACAGGCGAGCAGTACTTC
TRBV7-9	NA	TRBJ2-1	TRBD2	CASSSTSGLYNEQFF	TGTGCCAGCAGCTCTACTAGCGGGTTATACAATGAGCAGTTCTTC
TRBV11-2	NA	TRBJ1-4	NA	CASSHRTGEKLFF	TGTGCCAGCAGCCATCGGACTGGTGAAAAACTGTTTTTT
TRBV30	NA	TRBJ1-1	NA	CAWQGTAEAFF	TGTGCCTGGCAGGGGACGGCTGAAGCTTTCTTT
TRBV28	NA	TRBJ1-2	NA	CASSLVARPTYGYTF	TGTGCCAGCAGTTTAGTGGCCAGGCCGACCTATGGCTACACCTTC
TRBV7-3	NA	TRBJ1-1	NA	CASSSQGNTEAFF	TGTGCCAGCAGCTCACAGGGAAACACTGAAGCTTTCTTT
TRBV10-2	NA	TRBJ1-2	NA	CASSESTKYGYTF	TGCGCCAGCAGTGAGTCGACAAAGTATGGCTACACCTTC
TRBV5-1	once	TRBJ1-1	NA	CASSLEVGQVNTEAFF	TGCGCCAGCAGCTTGGAGGTTGGGCAGGTGAACACTGAAGCTTTCTTT
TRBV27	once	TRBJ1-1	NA	CASSLNRDTEAFF	TGTGCCAGCAGTTTAAACAGGGACACTGAAGCTTTCTTT
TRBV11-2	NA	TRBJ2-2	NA	CASSPQTTGELFF	TGTGCCAGCAGCCCGCAGACTACCGGGGAGCTGTTTTTT
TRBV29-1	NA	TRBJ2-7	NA	CSVEPGRRDEQYF	TGCAGCGTGGAGCCGGGAAGGAGGGACGAGCAGTACTTC
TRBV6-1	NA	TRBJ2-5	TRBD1	CASRGTGGPFGTQYF	TGTGCCAGCAGAGGGACAGGGGGCCCATTCGGGACCCAGTACTTC
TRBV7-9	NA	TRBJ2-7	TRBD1	CASSSTGARREQYF	TGTGCCAGCAGCTCCACAGGGGCCAGGCGCGAGCAGTACTTC
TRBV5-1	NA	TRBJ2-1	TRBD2	CASSFGLAGNPSYNEQFF	TGCGCCAGCAGCTTCGGACTAGCGGGAAACCCCTCCTACAATGAGCAGTTCTTC
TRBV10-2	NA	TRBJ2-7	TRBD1	CASSEIGQGAEQYF	TGCGCCAGCAGTGAGATTGGACAGGGGGCGGAGCAGTACTTC
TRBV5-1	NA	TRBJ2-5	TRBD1	CASSLASGQQETQYF	TGCGCCAGCAGCCTAGCCTCGGGACAGCAAGAGACCCAGTACTTC
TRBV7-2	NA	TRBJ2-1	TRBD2	CASSLAILAGGAYNEQFF	TGTGCCAGCAGCTTAGCCATTCTAGCGGGAGGGGCCTACAATGAGCAGTTCTTC
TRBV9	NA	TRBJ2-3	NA	CASSVAAGYTDTQYF	TGTGCCAGCAGCGTAGCGGCAGGTTACACAGATACGCAGTATTTT
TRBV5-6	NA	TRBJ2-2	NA	CASSLIGSGAGELFF	TGTGCCAGCAGCTTAATAGGGAGTGGCGCCGGGGAGCTGTTTTTT
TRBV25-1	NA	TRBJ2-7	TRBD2	CASSTLRTSRRDEQYF	TGTGCCAGCAGTACACTCCGGACTAGCCGGAGGGACGAGCAGTACTTC
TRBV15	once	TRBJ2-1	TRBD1	CATSRRDRGYEQFF	TGTGCCACCAGCAGAAGGGACAGGGGCTATGAGCAGTTCTTC
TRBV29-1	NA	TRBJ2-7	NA	CSVDQDRDSGEQYF	TGCAGCGTTGACCAGGACAGAGATTCGGGCGAGCAGTACTTC
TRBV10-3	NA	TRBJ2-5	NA	CAISGGVMRETQYF	TGTGCCATCAGTGGGGGGGTTATGAGGGAGACCCAGTACTTC
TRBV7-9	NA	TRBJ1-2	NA	CASSPPRGFGGYTF	TGTGCCAGCAGCCCCCCCCGGGGGTTCGGTGGCTACACCTTC
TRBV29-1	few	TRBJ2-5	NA	CSASPGAGETQYF	TGCAGCGCATCTCCGGGAGCAGGGGAGACCCAGTACTTC
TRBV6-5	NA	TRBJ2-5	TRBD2	CASTGRVGETQYF	TGTGCCAGCACGGGGAGGGTGGGAGAGACCCAGTACTTC
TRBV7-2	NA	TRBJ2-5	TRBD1	CASSLAAPDRTGKETQYF	TGTGCCAGCAGCTTGGCGGCGCCGGACAGGACTGGGAAAGAGACCCAGTACTTC
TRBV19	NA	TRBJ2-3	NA	CASSSRTSTDTQYF	TGTGCCAGTAGTAGCAGGACTAGCACAGATACGCAGTATTTT
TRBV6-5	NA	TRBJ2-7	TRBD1	CASKLMGTGSHEQYF	TGTGCCAGCAAATTGATGGGGACAGGGTCCCACGAGCAGTACTTC
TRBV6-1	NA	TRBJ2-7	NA	CASRQASSYEQYF	TGTGCCAGCCGACAGGCGAGCTCCTACGAGCAGTACTTC